These 21 T cell receptor beta chains were all obtained from the same sample, sequenced in a study of CD8 T cells in cerebrospinal fluid in Alzheimer's disease. With the 10x single-cell sequencing reads reprocessed, TCRdb shows one record per CDR3 protein and no DNA. Recorded for this sample: approximately 1,500 distinct CDR3 sequences. The sequencing input was cerebrospinal fluid. These receptors were obtained from a human donor with Alzheimer's disease.

The chain has TRBV18 and TRBJ2-7; TCRdb's D call, TRBD1, is unchecked because there is no DNA. Germline values: CDR1 KGHSH, CDR2 LQKENI. This CDR3 is 14 amino acids long. CDR3: CASSKGAMTYEQYF.

This clonotype counts as medium-sized (0.01 to 0.1%) by frequency. This chain joins TRBV5-1 and TRBJ2-1; the D call of TRBD2 rests on TCRdb alone, since no DNA is present to check it. This CDR3 spans 15 amino acids. Germline CDR1 reads SGHRS; CDR2 reads YFSETQ. The CDR3: CASSLGLAGGGEQFF.

V usage is TRBV20-1 and J usage is TRBJ1-3; TCRdb outputs TRBD1, but without DNA this stays unchecked. This CDR3 is 15 amino acids long. Per germline, CDR1 DFQATT and CDR2 SNEGSKA (reference sequence). CDR3 region: CSARDGGAGGNTIYF.

This clonotype ranks as medium-sized (0.01 to 0.1%) in terms of frequency. V usage is TRBV10-3 and J usage is TRBJ1-2. The CDR3 contains 13 residues. Germline V gives CDR1 ENHRY, CDR2 SYGVKD. This CDR3 is CAISGVGSYGYTF.

This clonotype is labeled medium-sized based on frequency. The chain recombines TRBV12-3 or TRBV12-4 with TRBJ1-1; TCRdb's D call of TRBD1 is untestable without DNA. The CDR3 consists of 14 residues. CDR3 in amino acids: CASSLGGLSRGAFF.

V and J are TRBV11-2 and TRBJ2-7; checking the TCRdb D call of TRBD2 is not possible without DNA. Germline loops: CDR1 SGHAT, CDR2 FQNNGV. The CDR3 has 15 amino acids. The CDR3 spells CASSLDGSGGVLQYF.

This clonotype is called large based on its frequency. The chain recombines TRBV28 with TRBJ2-5; the D gene TCRdb calls, TRBD1, cannot be checked with no DNA. Germline V gene data show CDR1 as MDHEN and CDR2 as SYDVKM. The CDR3 runs 12 residues. CDR3 residues: CASSWGDETQYF.

This clonotype is deemed medium-sized by its frequency. V is TRBV3-1 and J is TRBJ1-2; checking the TCRdb D call of TRBD1 is not possible without DNA. The CDR3 covers 14 residues. CDR1 and CDR2 from the germline V gene are LGHDT and YNNKEL (reference sequence). This CDR3 is CASSRGGQGAGYTF.

Measured by frequency, this clonotype is large (0.1 to 1%). The chain combines TRBV5-1 with TRBJ2-6. Germline CDR1 and CDR2: SGHRS and YFSETQ. CDR3 length equals 14 residues. The CDR3 loop is CASSLMDGANVLTF.

This clonotype is deemed medium-sized by its frequency. J is TRBJ2-7 and V is TRBV29-1; TCRdb's assignment of TRBD1 cannot be checked, as there is no DNA. CDR3 length: 14 residues. CDR1 and CDR2 (germline): SQVTM, ANQGSEA. The CDR3 region is CSVRVGGRSYEQYF.

This clonotype counts as medium-sized by frequency. The chain couples TRBV25-1 to TRBJ2-3. Germline V gene data show CDR1 as MGHDK and CDR2 as SYGVNS. This CDR3 contains 14 residues. The chain's CDR3 is CASSEYASRDTQYF.

By frequency, this clonotype registers medium-sized. The rearrangement joins TRBV12-3 or TRBV12-4 to TRBJ2-3; TCRdb indicates TRBD1, and absent DNA this call remains unverified. The CDR3 has 15 residues. The CDR3 sequence: CASSMGGAGTDTQYF.

CDR3 in amino acids: CASSLRGSHYGYTF. This chain connects TRBV5-6 to TRBJ1-2. Germline V gene data show CDR1 as SGHDT and CDR2 as YYEEEE. This CDR3 contains 14 residues.

This clonotype is deemed medium-sized by its frequency. This chain connects TRBV20-1 to TRBJ2-5; no DNA is available, so the TRBD1 call from TCRdb remains unchecked. CDR1 DFQATT and CDR2 SNEGSKA come from the germline V gene (reference sequence). The CDR3 has 14 amino acids. The CDR3: CSARQPGSQETQYF.

According to its frequency, this clonotype is large. The CDR3 spells CAISETSRILYGYTF. The chain couples TRBV10-3 to TRBJ1-2. Germline loops: CDR1 ENHRY, CDR2 SYGVKD. The CDR3 has 15 amino acids.

V gene TRBV28 combines with J gene TRBJ2-1; lacking DNA, the TRBD1 call made by TCRdb goes unchecked. In germline, CDR1 is MDHEN, CDR2 SYDVKM. The CDR3 totals 13 residues. CDR3 sequence reads: CASRLGAYNEQFF.

This clonotype is called medium-sized based on its frequency. The CDR3: CASSLVGSGGYYNEQFF. The J gene is TRBJ2-1, the V gene TRBV7-2; TCRdb indicates TRBD2, and absent DNA this call remains unverified. The CDR3 is 17 residues long. Germline V gives CDR1 SGHTA, CDR2 FQGNSA.

Measured by frequency, this clonotype is medium-sized (0.01 to 0.1%). J is TRBJ2-3 and V is TRBV2; checking the TCRdb D call of TRBD2 is not possible without DNA. The CDR3 has 17 amino acids. Germline CDR1 is SNHLY and CDR2 is FYNNEI. CDR3 sequence reads: CASSAPGLADPKDTQYF. The full variable domain, its missing parts supplied by reference TRBV2 and TRBJ2-3, is EPEVTQTPSHQVTQMGQEVILRCVPISNHLYFYWYRQILGQKVEFLVSFYNNEISEKSEIFDDQFSVERPDGSNFTLKIRSTKLEDSAMYFCASSAPGLADPKDTQYFGPGTRLTVL.

This clonotype is identified as large from frequency. The gene calls are TRBV20-1 and TRBJ1-5; TCRdb proposes TRBD1, but this gene call is untestable without DNA. This CDR3 spans 14 amino acids. Germline V lookup: CDR1 DFQATT, CDR2 SNEGSKA (reference sequence). This chain's CDR3 is CSAGTGRNNQPQHF.

By frequency, this clonotype is medium-sized. The CDR3 loop reads CASSQNSGILWYGYTF. The genes are TRBV3-1 and TRBJ1-2. Germline V gives CDR1 LGHDT, CDR2 YNNKEL (reference sequence). This CDR3 is 16 amino acids long.

V and J are TRBV29-1 and TRBJ2-7; TCRdb proposes TRBD2, but this gene call is untestable without DNA. CDR3 length: 13 residues. Looked up from germline, CDR1 is SQVTM and CDR2 is ANQGSEA. The CDR3 loop is CSVAGGSGFEQYF.